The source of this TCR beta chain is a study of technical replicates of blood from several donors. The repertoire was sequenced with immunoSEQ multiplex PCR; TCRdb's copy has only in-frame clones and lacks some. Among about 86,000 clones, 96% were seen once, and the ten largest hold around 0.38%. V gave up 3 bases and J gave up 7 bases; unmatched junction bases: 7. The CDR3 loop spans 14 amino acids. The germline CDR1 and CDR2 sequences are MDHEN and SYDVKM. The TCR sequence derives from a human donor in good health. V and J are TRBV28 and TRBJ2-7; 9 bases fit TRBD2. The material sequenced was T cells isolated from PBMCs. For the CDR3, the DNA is TGTGCCAGCAGTTTCGGCGGGGGGGGTTGGGAGCAGTACTTC. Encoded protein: CASSFGGGGWEQYF.